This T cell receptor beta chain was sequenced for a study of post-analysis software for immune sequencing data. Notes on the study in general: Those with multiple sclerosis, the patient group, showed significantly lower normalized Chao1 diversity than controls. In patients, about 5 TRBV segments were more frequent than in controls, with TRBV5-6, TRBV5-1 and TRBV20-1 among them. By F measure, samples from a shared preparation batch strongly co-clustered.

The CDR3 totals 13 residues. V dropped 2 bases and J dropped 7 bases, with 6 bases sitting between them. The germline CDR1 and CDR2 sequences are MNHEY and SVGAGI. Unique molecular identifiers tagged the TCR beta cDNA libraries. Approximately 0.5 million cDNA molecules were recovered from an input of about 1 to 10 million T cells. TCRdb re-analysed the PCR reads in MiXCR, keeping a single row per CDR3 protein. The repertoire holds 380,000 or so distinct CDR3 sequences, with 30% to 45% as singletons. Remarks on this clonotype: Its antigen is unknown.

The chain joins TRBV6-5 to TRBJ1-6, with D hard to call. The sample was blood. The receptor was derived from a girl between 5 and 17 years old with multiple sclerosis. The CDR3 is CASSYQGNSPLHF. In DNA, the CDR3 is TGTGCCAGCAGTTACCAAGGGAATTCACCCCTCCACTTT.